The rows below give T cell receptor beta chains drawn from one sample of a study of T-cell reconstitution after alpha-beta-depleted transplantation in children. TCRdb independently ran MiXCR on the PCR reads; one entry per CDR3 protein. The sample has some 300,000 distinct CDR3 sequences; 10% are singletons. Sequencing used PBMCs, obtained before TCRalphabeta/CD19-depleted stem cell transplant. The receptors come from a boy under two years old with acute myeloid leukemia, due to receive a stem cell transplant. CDR3s include the opening cysteine and the closing phenylalanine or tryptophan. D genes are given only for firm matches. Only some rows state a clone size, as once, few, many or a class for expanded clones.

TGCGCCAGCAGCCAAGCGAGGGGAGAACTGAAGGCAACTAATGAAAAACTGTTTTTT CASSQARGELKATNEKLFF many TRBJ1-4 . TRBV4-1
TGTGCCAGCAGCCAAGATGACAGAAAACATTCACCCCTCCACTTT CASSQDDRKHSPLHF many TRBJ1-6 . TRBV4-2
TGCAGCGTTGAGGGACGGTACACAGATACGCAGTATTTT CSVEGRYTDTQYF . TRBJ2-3 . TRBV29-1
TGTGCCAGCAGTTCCGACAAGTATGGCTACACCTTC CASSSDKYGYTF many TRBJ1-2 . TRBV12-3/TRBV12-4
TGCGCCAGCAGCTTTCCCGGGACGTTAACCGGGGAGCTGTTTTTT CASSFPGTLTGELFF many TRBJ2-2 . TRBV5-1
TGTGCCAGTAGTATAGAGGGACAGCCCCAGCATTTT CASSIEGQPQHF many TRBJ1-5 . TRBV19
TGTGCCAGCAGTTACGGTAGCACAGATACGCAGTATTTT CASSYGSTDTQYF many TRBJ2-3 . TRBV6-5
TGTGCCAGCAGTTACACATTTGCAGGGGGCTACGAGCAGTACTTC CASSYTFAGGYEQYF many TRBJ2-7 TRBD1 TRBV6-5
TGTGCCAGCAGTGATTCGGGGGGCCCAAACATTCAGTACTTC CASSDSGGPNIQYF few TRBJ2-4 . TRBV25-1
TGTGCCAGCAGCGTAGAACCAGGGCGGACCCAGTACTTC CASSVEPGRTQYF few TRBJ2-5 . TRBV9
TGCAGCGTTGCGGGACAGGACCCCTACGAGCAGTACTTC CSVAGQDPYEQYF . TRBJ2-7 TRBD1 TRBV29-1
TGTGCCAGCAGTTTACGCGGGGGCAGGGGCTACGGCTACACCTTC CASSLRGGRGYGYTF many TRBJ1-2 . TRBV28
TGTGCCACCAGTCCCCCGGGGCTTGAAGAGACCCAGTACTTC CATSPPGLEETQYF many TRBJ2-5 . TRBV15
TGTGCCAGCAGCTTAGTGACAGGGGGCACAGATACGCAGTATTTT CASSLVTGGTDTQYF many TRBJ2-3 TRBD1 TRBV11-2
TGTGCCATCAGTTACTATCGTAGCCCGCCCTACGAGCAGTACTTC CAISYYRSPPYEQYF many TRBJ2-7 . TRBV6-2/TRBV6-3
TGTGCCAGCTCACTCTCGACAGGGGCTGGGGCCAACGTCCTGACTTTC CASSLSTGAGANVLTF . TRBJ2-6 TRBD1 TRBV18
TGTGCCAGCAGCTTTTCCGGGACTTCCTACGAGCAGTACTTC CASSFSGTSYEQYF many TRBJ2-7 . TRBV7-9
TGCAGTGCTAGTTCAGACAGGGCCTATGGCTACACCTTC CSASSDRAYGYTF many TRBJ1-2 TRBD1 TRBV20-1
TGTGCCAGCAGCTTAACCGTGAACACTGAAGCTTTCTTT CASSLTVNTEAFF many TRBJ1-1 . TRBV7-3
TGTGCCATCAGTGGCCGGGACAGGGGGCAAGATACGCAGTATTTT CAISGRDRGQDTQYF many TRBJ2-3 TRBD1 TRBV10-3
TGTGCCAGCACCTTAGATCGGGACAGCCTCTATGGCTACACCTTC CASTLDRDSLYGYTF . TRBJ1-2 TRBD1 TRBV11-2
TGTGCCAGCAGCTATCCTAACGGGGAGCTGTTTTTT CASSYPNGELFF many TRBJ2-2 . TRBV12-3/TRBV12-4
TGTGCCAGCAGTTCATACACCGGGGAGCTGTTTTTT CASSSYTGELFF many TRBJ2-2 . TRBV27